The T cell receptor (beta chain) under discussion was sequenced for a study of CD8+ T cells in alopecia areata. Study at large: Treatment with tofacitinib (6 to 18 months) was followed by 6 months off drug.

Overall study results and limits: Sharing of TCRs across patients appeared less clear than in mice, possibly for HLA-related reasons.

Comments on this clone: What it binds is unknown.

The CDR3 loop spans 12 amino acids. Trimming stripped 7 bases from V and 7 bases from J, with 11 bases between. Germline CDR1 is SNHLY and CDR2 is FYNNEI. Once RNA had been extracted, it was reverse transcribed into cDNA to act as the sequencing template. Here immunoSEQ multiplex PCR was the method, and the copy in TCRdb shows in-frame clones only, minus some. Of 250,000 or so clones listed, under 70% were seen once; the top ten hold roughly 1.2%. V usage is TRBV2 and J usage is TRBJ2-1; D gene uncertain. This receptor was obtained from a human donor with alopecia areata. The sample was CD4+ T cells sorted from blood, taken at week 0. CDR3 bases: TGTGCCAGCACCTATTCCGGGAATGAGCAGTTCTTC. Translation gives CASTYSGNEQFF.